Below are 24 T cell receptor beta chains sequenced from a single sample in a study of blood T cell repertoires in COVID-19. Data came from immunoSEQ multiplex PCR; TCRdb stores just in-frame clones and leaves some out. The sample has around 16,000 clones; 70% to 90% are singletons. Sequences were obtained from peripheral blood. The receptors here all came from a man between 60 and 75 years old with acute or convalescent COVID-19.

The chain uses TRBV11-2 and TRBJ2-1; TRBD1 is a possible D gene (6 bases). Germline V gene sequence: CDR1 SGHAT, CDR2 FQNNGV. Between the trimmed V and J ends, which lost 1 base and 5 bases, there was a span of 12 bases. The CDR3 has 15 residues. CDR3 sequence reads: CASSLGRGRHNEQFF. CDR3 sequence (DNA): TGTGCCAGCAGCTTAGGCAGGGGAAGGCACAATGAGCAGTTCTTC.

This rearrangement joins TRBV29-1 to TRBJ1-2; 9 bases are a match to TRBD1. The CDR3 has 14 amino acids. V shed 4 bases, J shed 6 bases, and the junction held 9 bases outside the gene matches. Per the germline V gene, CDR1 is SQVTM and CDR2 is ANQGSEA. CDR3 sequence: CSVGNRTGEDGYTF. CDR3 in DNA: TGCAGCGTTGGTAATCGGACAGGGGAAGATGGCTACACCTTC.

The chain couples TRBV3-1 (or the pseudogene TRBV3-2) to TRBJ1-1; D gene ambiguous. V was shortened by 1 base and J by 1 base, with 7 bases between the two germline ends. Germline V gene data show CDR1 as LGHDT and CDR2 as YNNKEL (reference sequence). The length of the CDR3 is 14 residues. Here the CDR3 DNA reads TGTGCCAGCAGCCAAGCAACAGCGAACACTGAAGCTTTCTTT. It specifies CASSQATANTEAFF.

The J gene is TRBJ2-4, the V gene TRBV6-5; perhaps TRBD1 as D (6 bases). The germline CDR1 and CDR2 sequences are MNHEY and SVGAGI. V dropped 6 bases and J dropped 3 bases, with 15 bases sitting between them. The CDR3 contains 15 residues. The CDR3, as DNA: TGTGCCAGCAGCCTCCGGGACACCCTCAAAAACATTCAGTACTTC. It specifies CASSLRDTLKNIQYF.

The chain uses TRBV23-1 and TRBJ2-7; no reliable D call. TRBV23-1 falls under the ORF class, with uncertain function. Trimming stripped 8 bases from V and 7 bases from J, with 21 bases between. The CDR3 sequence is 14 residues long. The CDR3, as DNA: TGCGCCAGCTATCCCCGAGGAGACCCACGGGAGCAGTACTTC. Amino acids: CASYPRGDPREQYF.

CDR3 amino acids: CASSLSLSGGAPYNEQFF. The CDR3 coding sequence is TGTGCCAGCAGCTTATCCCTTAGCGGGGGGGCCCCTTACAATGAGCAGTTCTTC. The chain combines TRBV7-9 with TRBJ2-1, with 11 nucleotides matching TRBD2. Trimming removed 2 bases from V and 4 bases from J; junction bases left unmatched: 10. The length of the CDR3 is 18 residues. CDR1 is SEHNR and CDR2 is FQNEAQ in the germline V gene (reference sequence).

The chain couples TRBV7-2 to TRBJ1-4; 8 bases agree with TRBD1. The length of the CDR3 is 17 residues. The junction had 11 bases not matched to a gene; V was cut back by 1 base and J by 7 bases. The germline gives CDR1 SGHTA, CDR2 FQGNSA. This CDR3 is CASSLVLKQGVVEKLFF. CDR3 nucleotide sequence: TGTGCCAGCAGCTTAGTGTTGAAACAGGGGGTAGTTGAAAAACTGTTTTTT.

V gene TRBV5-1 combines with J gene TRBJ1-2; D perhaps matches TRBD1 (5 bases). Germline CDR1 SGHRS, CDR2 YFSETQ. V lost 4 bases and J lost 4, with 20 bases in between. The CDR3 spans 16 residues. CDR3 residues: CASSGATELLGYGYTF. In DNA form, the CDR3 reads TGCGCCAGCAGCGGCGCGACAGAACTACTGGGCTATGGCTACACCTTC.

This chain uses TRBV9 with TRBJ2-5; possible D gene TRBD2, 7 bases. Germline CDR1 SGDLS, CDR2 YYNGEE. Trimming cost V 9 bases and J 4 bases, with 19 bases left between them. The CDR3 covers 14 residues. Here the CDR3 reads CATSGGGGGETQYF. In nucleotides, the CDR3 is TGTGCCACCTCGGGGGGCGGAGGAGGAGAGACCCAGTACTTC. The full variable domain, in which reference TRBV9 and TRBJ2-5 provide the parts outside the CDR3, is DSGVTQTPKHLITATGQRVTLRCSPRSGDLSVYWYQQSLDQGLQFLIQYYNGEERAKGNILERFSAQQFPDLHSELNLSSLELGDSALYFCATSGGGGGETQYFGPGTRLLVL.

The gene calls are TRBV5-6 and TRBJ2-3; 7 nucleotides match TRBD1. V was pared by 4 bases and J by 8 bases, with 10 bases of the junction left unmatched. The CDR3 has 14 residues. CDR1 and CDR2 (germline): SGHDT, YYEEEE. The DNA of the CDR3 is TGTGCCAGCAGCAGGGACAGCCGTTCGTTTACGCAGTATTTT. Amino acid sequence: CASSRDSRSFTQYF.

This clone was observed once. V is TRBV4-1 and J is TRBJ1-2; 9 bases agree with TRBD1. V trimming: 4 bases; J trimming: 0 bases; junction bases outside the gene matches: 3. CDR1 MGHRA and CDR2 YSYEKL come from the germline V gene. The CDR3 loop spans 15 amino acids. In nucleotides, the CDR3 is TGCGCCAGCAGCCCGACAGGGGGGACTAACTATGGCTACACCTTC. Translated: CASSPTGGTNYGYTF.

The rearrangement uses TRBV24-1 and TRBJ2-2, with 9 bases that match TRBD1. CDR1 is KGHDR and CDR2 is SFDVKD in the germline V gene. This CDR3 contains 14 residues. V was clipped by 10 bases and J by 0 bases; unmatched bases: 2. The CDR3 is CATRQGANTGELFF. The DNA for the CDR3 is TGTGCCACTCGACAGGGGGCGAACACCGGGGAGCTGTTTTTT.

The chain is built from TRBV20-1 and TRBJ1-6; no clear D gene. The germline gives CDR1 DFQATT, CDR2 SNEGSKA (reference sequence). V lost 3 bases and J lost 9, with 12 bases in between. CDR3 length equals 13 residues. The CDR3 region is CSASESRGSPLHF. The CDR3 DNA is TGCAGTGCTAGTGAAAGTAGAGGTTCACCCCTCCACTTT.

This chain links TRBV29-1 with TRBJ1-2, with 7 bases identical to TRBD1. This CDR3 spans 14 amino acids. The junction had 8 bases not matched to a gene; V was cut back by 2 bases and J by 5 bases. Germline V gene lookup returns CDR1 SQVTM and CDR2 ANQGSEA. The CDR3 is CSVEPFGTVYGYTF. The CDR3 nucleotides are TGCAGCGTTGAACCCTTTGGGACAGTTTATGGCTACACCTTC. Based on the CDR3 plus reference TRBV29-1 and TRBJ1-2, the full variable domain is SAVISQKPSRDICQRGTSLTIQCQVDSQVTMMFWYRQQPGQSLTLIATANQGSEATYESGFVIDKFPISRPNLTFSTLTVSNMSPEDSSIYLCSVEPFGTVYGYTFGSGTRLTVV.

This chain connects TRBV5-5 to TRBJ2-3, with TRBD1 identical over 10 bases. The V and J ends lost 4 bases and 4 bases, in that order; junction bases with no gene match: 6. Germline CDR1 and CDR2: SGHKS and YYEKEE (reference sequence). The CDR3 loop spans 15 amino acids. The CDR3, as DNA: TGTGCCAGCAGCCTGGGACAGGGGATAGCAGATACGCAGTATTTT. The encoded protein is CASSLGQGIADTQYF.

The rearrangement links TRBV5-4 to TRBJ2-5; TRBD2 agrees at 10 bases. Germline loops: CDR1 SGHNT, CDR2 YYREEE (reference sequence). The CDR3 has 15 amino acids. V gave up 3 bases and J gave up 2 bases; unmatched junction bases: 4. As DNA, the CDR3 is TGTGCCAGCAGCTCCCGTAGCGGGGGGCAAGAGACCCAGTACTTC. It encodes CASSSRSGGQETQYF.

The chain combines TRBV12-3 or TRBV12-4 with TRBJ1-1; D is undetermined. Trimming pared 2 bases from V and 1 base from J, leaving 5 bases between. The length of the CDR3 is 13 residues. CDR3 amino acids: CASSLRGNTEAFF. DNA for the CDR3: TGTGCCAGCAGTTTAAGAGGGAACACTGAAGCTTTCTTT.

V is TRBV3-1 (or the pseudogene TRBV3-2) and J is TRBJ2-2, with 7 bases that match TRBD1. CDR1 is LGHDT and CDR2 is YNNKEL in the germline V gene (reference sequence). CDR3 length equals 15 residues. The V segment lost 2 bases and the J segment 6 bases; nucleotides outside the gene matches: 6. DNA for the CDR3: TGTGCCAGCAGCCAACGAATCCAGGGGGCCGGGGAGCTGTTTTTT. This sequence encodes CASSQRIQGAGELFF.

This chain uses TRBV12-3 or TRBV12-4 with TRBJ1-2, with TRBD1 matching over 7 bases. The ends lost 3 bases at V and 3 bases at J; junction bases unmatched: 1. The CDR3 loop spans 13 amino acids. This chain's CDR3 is CASSFGTDYGYTF. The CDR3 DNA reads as TGTGCCAGCAGTTTTGGGACAGACTATGGCTACACCTTC.

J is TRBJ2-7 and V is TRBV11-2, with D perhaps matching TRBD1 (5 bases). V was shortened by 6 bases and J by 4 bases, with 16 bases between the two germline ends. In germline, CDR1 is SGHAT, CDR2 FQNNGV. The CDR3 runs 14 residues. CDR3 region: CASSITAGPYEQYF. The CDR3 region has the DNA TGTGCCAGCAGTATCACGGCAGGGCCTTACGAGCAGTACTTC. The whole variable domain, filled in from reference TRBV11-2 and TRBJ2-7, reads EAGVAQSPRYKIIEKRQSVAFWCNPISGHATLYWYQQILGQGPKLLIQFQNNGVVDDSQLPKDRFSAERLKGVDSTLKIQPAKLEDSAVYLCASSITAGPYEQYFGPGTRLTVT.

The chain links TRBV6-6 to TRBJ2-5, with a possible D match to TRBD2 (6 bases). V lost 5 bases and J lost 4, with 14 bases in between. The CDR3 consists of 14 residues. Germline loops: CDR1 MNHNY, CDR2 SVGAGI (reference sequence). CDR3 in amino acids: CASSNGGSGETQYF. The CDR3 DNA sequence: TGTGCCAGCAGTAATGGGGGGTCGGGAGAGACCCAGTACTTC.

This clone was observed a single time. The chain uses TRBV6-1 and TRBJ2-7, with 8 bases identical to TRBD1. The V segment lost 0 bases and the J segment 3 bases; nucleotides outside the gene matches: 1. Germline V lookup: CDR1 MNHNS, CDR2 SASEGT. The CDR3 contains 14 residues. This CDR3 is CASSEAQGDYEQYF. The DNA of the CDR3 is TGTGCCAGCAGTGAAGCACAGGGGGACTACGAGCAGTACTTC.

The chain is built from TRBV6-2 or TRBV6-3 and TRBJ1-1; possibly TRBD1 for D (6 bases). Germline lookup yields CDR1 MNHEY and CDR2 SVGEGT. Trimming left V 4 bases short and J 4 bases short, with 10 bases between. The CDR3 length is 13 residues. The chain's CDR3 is CASSWLQGTEAFF. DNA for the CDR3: TGTGCCAGCAGTTGGCTACAGGGCACTGAAGCTTTCTTT.

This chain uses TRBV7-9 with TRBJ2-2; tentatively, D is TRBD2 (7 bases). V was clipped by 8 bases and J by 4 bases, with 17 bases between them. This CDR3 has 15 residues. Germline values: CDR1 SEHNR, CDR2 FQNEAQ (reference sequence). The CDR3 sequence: CASGWMGGLTGELFF. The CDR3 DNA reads TGTGCCAGCGGTTGGATGGGGGGGCTCACCGGGGAGCTGTTTTTT.